Shown below are 22 T cell receptor beta chains from a single sample sequenced in a study of vaccination and CD4 T cells after COVID-19 (dated by TCRdb to 2021 to 2024). The antigens for these receptors are not known. Library preparation used PCR. This sample was sequenced with an Illumina iSeq 100. DNA from cultured CD4+ T cells underwent TCR sequencing with the Oncomine TCR Beta short-read assay at the Johns Hopkins FTIC core. Through fastp at Q25 and MiXCR, TCRdb rebuilt clones from the public reads, retaining in-frame beta chains. Rows with one shared CDR3 protein collapse into an entry with the most common genes and DNA. The sample records about 15,000 distinct CDR3 sequences, around 48% of which are singletons. The ten top clones hold 15% to 20% of the sample. The sample's treatment or condition label is to be understood as: approximately nine-day PBMC culture with coronavirus spike peptide pools or control peptides (ViraFEST assay).

Sequenced material: CD4+ T cells from blood, cultured in vitro, taken before SARS-CoV-2 vaccination. The receptors here all came from a human donor who had recovered from COVID-19.

This clonotype showed up just a few times. This CDR3 is CASSPRMNTEAFF. DNA of the CDR3: TGTGCCAGCAGCCCAAGGATGAACACTGAAGCTTTCTTT. V is TRBV7-6 and J is TRBJ1-1; D unresolved. Trimming took off 5 bases at V and 0 bases at J, with 7 bases between the two ends. From germline, CDR1 is SGHVS and CDR2 FNYEAQ. The CDR3 runs to 13 residues.

This clonotype turned up a few times. V gene TRBV20-1 combines with J gene TRBJ2-7; no clear D. Deletions cut 2 bases from V and 0 bases from J, with 14 bases between. Germline V gene sequence: CDR1 DFQATT, CDR2 SNEGSKA (reference sequence). The CDR3 runs to 15 residues. DNA for the CDR3: TGCAGTGCTAGATCGTTCCAGGAAAGCTCCTACGAGCAGTACTTC. Protein sequence: CSARSFQESSYEQYF.

The chain combines TRBV7-7 with TRBJ2-2, with D tentatively TRBD2 (5 bases). CDR1 is SSHAT, CDR2 FNYEAQ, per germline (reference sequence). The CDR3 length is 14 residues. V was cut by 4 bases and J by 3 bases, with 9 bases left in between. This chain's CDR3 is CASSYSGYTGELFF. The CDR3 region has the DNA TGTGCCAGCAGCTACAGCGGTTACACCGGGGAGCTGTTTTTT.

This clonotype has a handful of counts. The rearrangement uses TRBV18 and TRBJ1-5, with D possibly TRBD1 on 5 matching bases. There are 13 residues in the CDR3. The germline V and J ends were trimmed by 3 bases and 5 bases, with 8 bases remaining between them. The germline V gene encodes CDR1 KGHSH and CDR2 LQKENI. CDR3 nucleotides: TGTGCCAGCTCACCCGCCAGGGATCAGCCCCAGCATTTT. Its translation is CASSPARDQPQHF.

This clonotype was picked up a small number of times. V gene TRBV7-9 combines with J gene TRBJ2-1; no firm D call. CDR1 is SEHNR and CDR2 is FQNEAQ in the germline V gene (reference sequence). V lost 5 bases, J lost 0 bases, and 14 bases lay in between. CDR3 size: 16 residues. The DNA for the CDR3 is TGTGCCAGCAGCCTCCAAGCCCGGAGCTCCTACAATGAGCAGTTCTTC. Translated, it gives CASSLQARSSYNEQFF. Full variable domain (outside the CDR3, taken from reference TRBV7-9 and TRBJ2-1): DTGVSQNPRHKITKRGQNVTFRCDPISEHNRLYWYRQTLGQGPEFLTYFQNEAQLEKSRLLSDRFSAERPKGSFSTLEIQRTEQGDSAMYLCASSLQARSSYNEQFFGPGTRLTVL.

This clonotype was recorded a few times. The chain recombines TRBV6-1 with TRBJ2-2; D gene unclear. Germline V lookup: CDR1 MNHNS, CDR2 SASEGT. This CDR3 is 15 amino acids long. Between the trimmed V and J ends, which lost 7 bases and 4 bases, there was a span of 16 bases. The CDR3 coding sequence is TGTGCCAGCAAAGTTGAGGCCCAGGCCACCGGGGAGCTGTTTTTT. It translates to CASKVEAQATGELFF.

Details on this clonotype: At one end, the junction sequence differs from germline, possibly due to a read error. The chain carries TRBV2 and TRBJ1-1; no clear D gene. Germline CDR1 is SNHLY and CDR2 is FYNNEI. This CDR3 spans 15 amino acids. This CDR3 reads CVSSPRPLGYTEAFF. CDR3 DNA: TGTGTCAGCAGCCCACGACCGCTAGGTTACACTGAAGCTTTCTTT.

The chain links TRBV7-2 to TRBJ2-7, with TRBD2 identical over 9 bases. Germline assignment: CDR1 SGHTA and CDR2 FQGNSA. This CDR3 has 14 amino acids. The ends lost 3 bases at V and 5 bases at J; junction bases unmatched: 5. DNA for the CDR3: TGTGCCAGCAGCTTGGCCAGCGGGAGGAACGAGCAGTACTTC. It specifies CASSLASGRNEQYF.

CDR3 sequence reads: CASSLETGELFF. The CDR3 DNA reads as TGTGCCAGCAGCTTGGAAACCGGGGAGCTGTTTTTT. J is TRBJ2-2 and V is TRBV7-9, with D unresolved. Trimming took off 3 bases at V and 5 bases at J, with 4 bases between the two ends. CDR1 SEHNR and CDR2 FQNEAQ come from the germline V gene (reference sequence). The CDR3 length is 12 residues.

This sequence joins TRBV19 and TRBJ2-3; 7 bases align to TRBD1. This CDR3 spans 15 amino acids. CDR1 is LNHDA, CDR2 SQIVND, per germline (reference sequence). The trim removed 2 bases at V and 2 bases at J, leaving 4 bases unmatched. CDR3 sequence reads: CASSIRDRHTDTQYF. DNA of the CDR3: TGTGCCAGTAGTATAAGGGACAGACACACAGATACGCAGTATTTT.

The rearrangement joins TRBV20-1 to TRBJ2-1, with 9 bases aligning to TRBD2. The J segment lost 5 bases and the V segment lost 3 bases, leaving 8 bases of the junction unmatched. Germline V gene lookup returns CDR1 DFQATT and CDR2 SNEGSKA (reference sequence). The CDR3 runs to 15 residues. This chain's CDR3 is CSASSPSGINNEQFF. CDR3 nucleotide sequence: TGCAGTGCTAGTTCCCCTAGCGGGATCAACAATGAGCAGTTCTTC.

The chain links TRBV20-1 to TRBJ2-3, with TRBD2 matching over 13 bases. Unmatched junction bases numbered 6, after V lost 7 bases and J lost 2 bases. Germline CDR1 DFQATT, CDR2 SNEGSKA (reference sequence). CDR3 length: 15 residues. The CDR3 region is CSVTSGRAHTDTQYF. The CDR3 nucleotides read TGCAGTGTTACTAGCGGGAGGGCCCACACAGATACGCAGTATTTT.

The chain uses TRBV20-1 and TRBJ2-7; D gene ambiguous. Trimming left V 6 bases short and J 2 bases short, with 14 bases between. This CDR3 spans 13 amino acids. CDR1 and CDR2 (germline): DFQATT, SNEGSKA (reference sequence). CDR3 in amino acids: CSARPNSAYEQYF. CDR3 coding DNA: TGCAGTGCCCGGCCGAACAGCGCCTACGAGCAGTACTTC.

This sequence joins TRBV5-8 and TRBJ2-7, with TRBD2 matching over 8 bases. Looked up from germline, CDR1 is SGHTS and CDR2 is YDEGEE. CDR3 length: 15 amino acids. The V gene end was trimmed by 4 bases and the J gene end by 3 bases; junction bases not matched to a gene: 9. The CDR3 is CASSPRDTSGYEQYF. In DNA, the CDR3 is TGTGCCAGCAGCCCAAGGGATACTAGCGGCTACGAGCAGTACTTC.

This clonotype was observed a handful of times. J is TRBJ2-3 and V is TRBV12-3 or TRBV12-4, with D possibly being TRBD1 or TRBD2 (6 bases each). The CDR3 totals 14 residues. Trimming pared 3 bases from V and 6 bases from J, leaving 13 bases between. The CDR3 here is CASSFRGQRDTQYF. As DNA, the CDR3 is TGTGCCAGCAGTTTCCGGGGGCAACGGGATACGCAGTATTTT.

The chain joins TRBV29-1 to TRBJ2-1; D not resolved. Germline CDR1 reads SQVTM; CDR2 reads ANQGSEA. V lost 4 bases and J 8 bases, leaving 6 bases between the germline ends. CDR3 length: 10 residues. As DNA, the CDR3 is TGCAGCGTTGGTGGGCATGAGCAGTTCTTC. Encoded protein: CSVGGHEQFF.

The rearrangement joins TRBV20-1 to TRBJ1-6; D unclear. Germline V gene lookup returns CDR1 DFQATT and CDR2 SNEGSKA (reference sequence). V was clipped by 5 bases and J by 4 bases, with 12 bases between them. This CDR3 region has 14 residues. As DNA, the CDR3 is TGCAGTGCTCCAGACCGGTTATATAATTCACCCCTCCACTTT. It codes for CSAPDRLYNSPLHF.

This clonotype occurred once. This rearrangement joins TRBV12-3 or TRBV12-4 to TRBJ2-2, with 9 bases matching TRBD2. The CDR3 length is 15 residues. After removal of 7 bases from V and 1 base from J, the junction contained 4 bases not matched to a gene. For the CDR3, the DNA is TGTGCCAGCACCCAGACTAGCGGGAACACCGGGGAGCTGTTTTTT. It is translated as CASTQTSGNTGELFF.

The gene calls are TRBV10-3 and TRBJ2-5; weak D call: TRBD2 (5 bases). V gave up 6 bases and J gave up 1 base, with 15 bases separating them. Germline V gene sequence: CDR1 ENHRY, CDR2 SYGVKD. This CDR3 contains 15 residues. CDR3 in amino acids: CAISASVGGQETQYF. CDR3 sequence (DNA): TGTGCCATCAGCGCATCTGTAGGAGGCCAAGAGACCCAGTACTTC.

This rearrangement joins TRBV5-6 to TRBJ2-7; TRBD1 matches 10 bases. This CDR3 has 14 residues. With V trimmed by 3 bases and J by 7 bases, 7 bases remained unmatched. Germline loops: CDR1 SGHDT, CDR2 YYEEEE. The CDR3 region has the DNA TGTGCCAGCAGCTGGGACAGGGGAACCGTTGAGCAGTACTTC. Translation gives CASSWDRGTVEQYF.

The genes are TRBV7-2 and TRBJ2-7, with TRBD1 identical over 8 bases. J lost 12 bases, V lost 0 bases, and 4 bases had no gene match. From germline, CDR1 is SGHTA and CDR2 FQGNSA. This CDR3 is 12 amino acids long. In nucleotides, the CDR3 is TGTGCCAGCAGCTTAGCGCGGACAGGGCTGTACTTC. Translation gives CASSLARTGLYF.

A note on this clonotype: No conserved phenylalanine or tryptophan is present at the end of the CDR3, so a read error is the likely explanation. The V call is TRBV6-1, the J call TRBJ2-7, with TRBD1 matching over 7 bases. This CDR3 spans 15 amino acids. V was pared by 5 bases and J by 3 bases, with 10 bases of the junction left unmatched. Germline V gene sequence: CDR1 MNHNS, CDR2 SASEGT. This CDR3 reads CASSIQGSAYYEQYS. DNA for the CDR3: TGTGCCAGCAGTATACAGGGGTCTGCCTACTACGAGCAGTACTCC.